The TCR beta chain described here comes from a study of blood T cell repertoires in COVID-19. Study summary: Collection of acute and convalescent COVID-19 samples took place in the United States, Italy and Spain. T cells, B-cell-depleted T cells, or PBMCs supplied cDNA or gDNA.

In the source study's methods: Cell counts per sample came from amplifying reference gene primers. Measured with immunoSEQ multiplex PCR; TCRdb has only the in-frame clones, and not every one. That table supplies the V and J calls and clone size; D and trimming were determined from the DNA. The table has 140,000 or so clones, 70% to 90% seen once. V was clipped by 0 bases and J by 4 bases, with 20 bases between them. CDR1 SGHRS and CDR2 YFSETQ come from the germline V gene. This CDR3 contains 18 residues. The chain links TRBV5-1 to TRBJ1-3, with D perhaps TRBD1 (6 bases). Sequenced material: peripheral blood. The sequence was obtained from a man aged 70-80 years with acute or convalescent COVID-19. CDR3 protein: CASSLGRTAVTYGNTIYF. The CDR3 coding sequence is TGCGCCAGCAGCTTGGGGAGGACAGCCGTGACCTACGGAAACACCATATATTTT.